This passage covers 25 T cell receptor beta chains from one sample sequenced in a study of beta chain features in type 1 diabetes. The isolated RNA, all of it, was reverse transcribed, so expressed TCRB transcripts were what got sequenced. The protocol was immunoSEQ multiplex PCR, while the TCRdb copy is restricted to in-frame clones and leaves out a portion. Of about half a million clones in the sample, 11% were seen once. Material for sequencing was naive CD4+ T cells from blood. Receptors were obtained from a woman aged 18-29 years in good health.

The chain uses TRBV11-3 and TRBJ2-2; no reliable D call. Trimming shortened V by 5 bases and J by 4 bases, and 20 bases separated the two germline ends. The CDR3 sequence is 17 residues long. From germline, CDR1 is SGHNT and CDR2 YENEEA. CDR3 residues: CASSPGFVSRGTGELFF. The CDR3 DNA follows: TGTGCCAGCAGCCCCGGATTTGTCTCGCGAGGCACCGGGGAGCTGTTTTTT.

In this sample, this clone turned up a few times. The chain employs TRBV7-2 and TRBJ2-1; 7 bases are shared with TRBD2. V lost 1 base and J lost 0; bases outside the gene matches: 6. Germline CDR1 reads SGHTA; CDR2 reads FQGNSA. This CDR3 contains 17 residues. This CDR3 reads CASSLVLARSSYNEQFF. The DNA of the CDR3 is TGTGCCAGCAGCTTAGTACTAGCGAGGAGCTCCTACAATGAGCAGTTCTTC.

The rearrangement links TRBV6-5 to TRBJ1-1, with D tentatively TRBD1 (6 bases). The CDR3 contains 15 residues. Germline V gene sequence: CDR1 MNHEY, CDR2 SVGAGI. Trimming left V 5 bases short and J 0 bases short, with 13 bases between. CDR3 residues: CASSRSRGMNTEAFF. The DNA of the CDR3 is TGTGCCAGCAGTCGAAGCAGGGGAATGAACACTGAAGCTTTCTTT.

The chain couples TRBV9 to TRBJ2-5, with D possibly being TRBD1 or TRBD2 (5 bases each). This CDR3 contains 15 residues. V was cut by 5 bases and J by 5 bases, with 19 bases left in between. The germline V gene has CDR1 SGDLS and CDR2 YYNGEE. As DNA, the CDR3 is TGTGCCAGCAGAGCGACCGGGACCCTAACGGAGACCCAGTACTTC. Residues: CASRATGTLTETQYF.

This clone came up a few times. The chain links TRBV6-5 to TRBJ2-1; TRBD1 aligns across 8 bases. The germline gives CDR1 MNHEY, CDR2 SVGAGI. This CDR3 has 15 amino acids. The V gene end was trimmed by 6 bases and the J gene end by 6 bases; junction bases not matched to a gene: 10. For the CDR3, the DNA is TGTGCCAGCAGCCAACTGCCAACAGGGGGCAATGAGCAGTTCTTC. Its protein product is CASSQLPTGGNEQFF.

This clone has just a few counts. The genes are TRBV19 and TRBJ2-1, with TRBD2 as a possible D gene (5 bases). CDR3 length equals 16 residues. Germline values: CDR1 LNHDA, CDR2 SQIVND (reference sequence). V dropped 6 bases and J dropped 5 bases, with 20 bases sitting between them. CDR3 sequence (DNA): TGTGCCAGTAGGAGCCTTGGTAGCGCAAAACACAATGAGCAGTTCTTC. It codes for CASRSLGSAKHNEQFF.

This clone showed up many times. Other DNA sequences from this sample encode an identical CDR3 as well. The chain joins TRBV29-1 to TRBJ2-1, with D hard to call. This CDR3 contains 13 residues. The germline V gene encodes CDR1 SQVTM and CDR2 ANQGSEA. The ends were cut back, 4 bases at V and 3 bases at J, with 10 bases in the middle. The CDR3 region has the DNA TGCAGCGTTGGTTGGGCTCTCTACAATGAGCAGTTCTTC. This gives the protein CSVGWALYNEQFF.

This clone was detected only a few times. The chain employs TRBV18 and TRBJ1-2, with 7 nucleotides matching TRBD1. Germline V CDR1 and CDR2: KGHSH, LQKENI. There are 14 residues in the CDR3. With V trimmed by 4 bases and J by 6 bases, 8 bases remained unmatched. The CDR3 sequence: CASSRSTGRDGYTF. Here the CDR3 DNA reads TGTGCCAGCTCACGGTCGACAGGGCGGGATGGCTACACCTTC.

In its sample, this clone was seen many times. The chain is built from TRBV23-1 and TRBJ2-5; D gene uncertain. TRBV23-1 counts as an open reading frame of uncertain function. CDR3 length: 11 residues. Trimming stripped 8 bases from V and 5 bases from J, with 9 bases between. CDR3: CASGLRETQYF. DNA for the CDR3: TGCGCCAGCGGCCTTAGGGAGACCCAGTACTTC.

In its sample, this clone was seen a few times. The chain links TRBV7-6 to TRBJ2-7, with D hard to call. This CDR3 contains 14 residues. Trimming removed 1 base at V and 6 bases at J, with 13 bases between. Germline V gives CDR1 SGHVS, CDR2 FNYEAQ. The CDR3 here is CASSLVPTTGEQYF. CDR3 nucleotide sequence: TGTGCCAGCAGCTTAGTCCCAACTACTGGCGAGCAGTACTTC.

The rearrangement links TRBV6-5 to TRBJ2-7; D unresolved. V was clipped by 4 bases and J by 6 bases, with 7 bases between them. This CDR3 region has 11 residues. Germline values: CDR1 MNHEY, CDR2 SVGAGI. The CDR3 DNA sequence: TGTGCCAGCAGTTCGTTTGCCGAGCAGTACTTC. Protein sequence: CASSSFAEQYF.

V gene TRBV5-4 combines with J gene TRBJ2-3; 14 bases match TRBD2. CDR1 is SGHNT and CDR2 is YYREEE in the germline V gene (reference sequence). J was trimmed by 0 bases and V by 2 bases; bases with no gene match: 5. There are 18 residues in the CDR3. This CDR3 reads CASSFPGLAGGSTDTQYF. CDR3 coding DNA: TGTGCCAGCAGCTTCCCCGGACTAGCGGGAGGAAGCACAGATACGCAGTATTTT.

The table lists this clone with a few counts. The chain recombines TRBV14 with TRBJ1-2, with D unresolved. The CDR3 has 12 residues. Germline V gives CDR1 SGHDN, CDR2 FVKESK. The germline V and J ends were trimmed by 3 bases and 9 bases, with 11 bases remaining between them. In DNA, the CDR3 is TGTGCCAGCAGCCACTCGTATAATAGCTACACCTTC. This translates into CASSHSYNSYTF. Based on the CDR3 plus reference TRBV14 and TRBJ1-2, the full variable domain is EAGVTQFPSHSVIEKGQTVTLRCDPISGHDNLYWYRRVMGKEIKFLLHFVKESKQDESGMPNNRFLAERTGGTYSTLKVQPAELEDSGVYFCASSHSYNSYTFGSGTRLTVV.

For this clone: Other DNA sequences in this specimen translate into the identical CDR3. The V gene is TRBV7-9, the J gene TRBJ2-2; no firm D call. Trimming removed 1 base at V and 2 bases at J, with 8 bases between. The CDR3 runs 15 residues. Germline V gene sequence: CDR1 SEHNR, CDR2 FQNEAQ (reference sequence). The CDR3 reads CASSLGLANTGELFF. For the CDR3, the DNA is TGTGCCAGCAGCTTAGGCCTGGCAAACACCGGGGAGCTGTTTTTT.

This clone was detected only a few times. The genes are TRBV7-9 and TRBJ2-4, with D hard to call. The CDR3 extends over 15 amino acids. Germline CDR1 is SEHNR and CDR2 is FQNEAQ (reference sequence). The V end lost 3 bases, the J end lost 0 bases, and 9 bases lay between the germline ends. CDR3 DNA: TGTGCCAGCAGCTTGACGCTCCCAGCCAAAAACATTCAGTACTTC. Protein sequence: CASSLTLPAKNIQYF.

This clone was counted only a few times. The rearrangement uses TRBV4-1 and TRBJ2-6; D ambiguous. V was pared by 1 base and J by 0 bases, with 7 bases between. In germline, CDR1 is MGHRA, CDR2 YSYEKL. CDR3 length: 16 amino acids. The CDR3 reads CASSQVGPSGANVLTF. CDR3 coding DNA: TGCGCCAGCAGCCAAGTGGGCCCCTCTGGGGCCAACGTCCTGACTTTC.

This clone was found a few times. This rearrangement joins TRBV11-3 to TRBJ2-7; TRBD1 is a possible D gene (6 bases). This CDR3 has 17 residues. V lost 5 bases and J 5 bases, leaving 25 bases between the germline ends. Germline CDR1 is SGHNT and CDR2 is YENEEA. CDR3 sequence reads: CASSRITGKTSLHEQYF. The CDR3 DNA sequence: TGTGCCAGCAGCCGGATTACAGGGAAAACCTCACTCCACGAGCAGTACTTC.

DNA for the CDR3: TGTGCCAGCAGTCCCTGGGGCCAAGCTTTCTTT. This encodes CASSPWGQAFF. The V call is TRBV28, the J call TRBJ1-1, with a possible D match to TRBD1 (5 bases). With 5 bases removed from V and 9 bases from J, the gap between germline ends came to 10 bases. Germline V gene data show CDR1 as MDHEN and CDR2 as SYDVKM. The CDR3 runs 11 residues.

The chain employs TRBV9 and TRBJ1-2, with 8 bases matching TRBD1. Germline V gene sequence: CDR1 SGDLS, CDR2 YYNGEE. The CDR3 has 14 amino acids. Germline trimming cut 4 bases from V and 5 bases from J; bases unmatched to any gene: 7. The CDR3 DNA reads as TGTGCCAGCAGCCCGAGGGACAGGTCTTATGGCTACACCTTC. Translating gives CASSPRDRSYGYTF.

This clone was counted only a few times. The CDR3 sequence: CASSLSGAVNTGELFF. CDR3 nucleotide sequence: TGCGCCAGCAGCTTGTCCGGGGCAGTAAACACCGGGGAGCTGTTTTTT. The chain couples TRBV5-1 to TRBJ2-2, with D perhaps given as TRBD1 or TRBD2 (5 bases each). The CDR3 has 16 residues. Germline lookup yields CDR1 SGHRS and CDR2 YFSETQ. The V gene lost 1 base and the J gene lost 2 bases, with 12 bases spanning the gap.

This clone showed up just a few times. The V gene is TRBV9, the J gene TRBJ2-5; the match to TRBD2 covers 7 bases. The ends lost 4 bases at V and 4 bases at J; junction bases unmatched: 7. This CDR3 is 14 amino acids long. Germline-derived CDR1 and CDR2 are SGDLS and YYNGEE. CDR3 bases: TGTGCCAGCAGCTCTGGCCCGGGGGGAGAGACCCAGTACTTC. Its protein product is CASSSGPGGETQYF.

The chain carries TRBV29-1 and TRBJ1-1; D is perhaps TRBD1 (5 bases). There are 11 residues in the CDR3. Germline CDR1 and CDR2: SQVTM and ANQGSEA. V lost 4 bases and J lost 7, with 10 bases in between. CDR3 in amino acids: CSVGGESEAFF. CDR3 coding DNA: TGCAGCGTTGGGGGCGAAAGTGAAGCTTTCTTT.

The genes are TRBV7-9 and TRBJ2-2, with 7 bases lining up with TRBD2. Germline CDR1 is SEHNR and CDR2 is FQNEAQ (reference sequence). V lost 4 bases, J lost 6 bases, and 8 bases stayed unmatched. This CDR3 has 15 amino acids. The CDR3 region has the DNA TGTGCCAGCAGCTCAGCGGGGACCCAAGCCGGGGAGCTGTTTTTT. Residues: CASSSAGTQAGELFF. Based on the CDR3 plus reference TRBV7-9 and TRBJ2-2, the full variable domain is DTGVSQNPRHKITKRGQNVTFRCDPISEHNRLYWYRQTLGQGPEFLTYFQNEAQLEKSRLLSDRFSAERPKGSFSTLEIQRTEQGDSAMYLCASSSAGTQAGELFFGEGSRLTVL.

This clone has just a few counts. The J gene is TRBJ2-7, the V gene TRBV7-9; D may match TRBD1 or TRBD2 (5 bases each). The CDR3 contains 13 residues. V lost 3 bases and J 3 bases, leaving 9 bases between the germline ends. CDR1 and CDR2 from the germline V gene are SEHNR and FQNEAQ (reference sequence). The CDR3 loop is CASSFGAYYEQYF. The CDR3 DNA follows: TGTGCCAGCAGCTTCGGGGCCTACTACGAGCAGTACTTC.

This clone came up a few times. The V and J genes are TRBV30 and TRBJ1-4; no clear D. The CDR3 contains 13 residues. Trimming left V 0 bases short and J 7 bases short, with 9 bases between. Per the germline V gene, CDR1 is GTSNPN and CDR2 is SVGIG (reference sequence). This chain's CDR3 is CAWSVLTGEKLFF. As DNA, the CDR3 is TGTGCCTGGAGTGTACTTACGGGTGAAAAACTGTTTTTT. The entire variable domain, with the rest obtained from reference TRBV30 and TRBJ1-4, is as follows: SQTIHQWPATLVQPVGSPLSLECTVEGTSNPNLYWYRQAAGRGLQLLFYSVGIGQISSEVPQNLSASRPQDRQFILSSKKLLLSDSGFYLCAWSVLTGEKLFFGSGTQLSVL.